This TCR beta chain derives from a study of Tregs in tolerant kidney transplant recipients. Some clones are missing from TCRdb's copy, which holds only in-frame ones; the method was immunoSEQ multiplex PCR. The sample includes approximately 65,000 clones, 84% seen only once; the top ten take 3.5% to 5.5%. The CDR3 has 14 amino acids. The V gene lost 7 bases and the J gene lost 4 bases, with 16 bases spanning the gap. The germline gives CDR1 SNHLY, CDR2 FYNNEI. Study outcomes and limitations: Activated donor B cell expansion appeared to reveal the most relevant donor-specific TCRbeta repertoire. Few patients were studied, so findings need validation in larger groups.

CD4+CD25+CD127- Tregs, CD4+CD25- non-Tregs, CD4 and CD8 cells were sorted. This clone occurred once. Its antigen is not identified. J is TRBJ1-2 and V is TRBV2, with unresolved D. The source material was CD4+ T cells from blood. This receptor was identified in a human donor in good health. Here the CDR3 reads CASMEPRATYGYTF. The DNA for the CDR3 is TGTGCCAGCATGGAACCCCGGGCCACCTATGGCTACACCTTC.